The entry below describes one T cell receptor (beta chain). Its matching antigen is unknown. The CDR3 is 13 amino acids. Germline V CDR1 and CDR2: KGHDR, SFDVKD. Trimming removed 10 bases from V and 4 bases from J, with 13 bases in between. Only in-frame clones appear in the TCRdb table, and some are missing; sequencing was by immunoSEQ multiplex PCR. The data hold some 85,000 clones, with about 91% observed a single time. The data were taken from a study of T cell responses to AZD1222 COVID-19 vaccine. Study-level points and caveats: Sampled repertoires all dated from after the peak T cell response. Clonal diversity may have been underestimated in mostly white British donors.

This chain uses TRBV24-1 with TRBJ2-1; tentative D call: TRBD1 (6 bases). The origin of this receptor is an adult in good health. This specimen consisted of peripheral blood, obtained on day 0 of AZD1222 vaccination. The CDR3 protein is CATRTEVYNEQFF. CDR3 DNA: TGTGCCACACGGACAGAGGTTTACAATGAGCAGTTCTTC.